The 24 T cell receptor beta chains below come from one sample, sequenced in a study of a mutant IDH1 vaccine in newly diagnosed glioma (dated by TCRdb to the early 2020s). What the time point label conveys for this sample: week 5, during vaccination. Each vaccine dose was 300 ug of a 20-mer mutant IDH1 peptide in Montanide, given subcutaneously with topical imiquimod. Library creation used the immunoSEQ multiplex PCR assay. Here the immuneACCESS table is served through TCRdb, limited to in-frame sequences with V and J called. Missing clones are a known gap in these copies; in checked studies unresolved V genes cover under half, and the rest lacks a known reason. The sample table shows roughly 42,000 clones, and 75% to 90% are seen once. The leading ten clones occupy 1.7% of the sample. Antigens for these TCRs are unknown. The sequencing used PBMCs, collected from a glioma patient whose treatment included an IDH1 peptide vaccine. Source of these receptors: a man aged 35 to 55 with glioma.

The chain recombines TRBV21-1 with TRBJ1-1; TRBD1 is the table's D call and was not checked against the DNA. TRBV21-1 constitutes a pseudogene. The length of the CDR3 is 13 residues. The CDR3 nucleotides are TGTGCCATACCCTCGGACAGGAACACTGAAGCTTTCTTT. Its protein is CAIPSDRNTEAFF.

The V call is TRBV9, the J call TRBJ2-2, with D perhaps matching TRBD2 (6 bases). Trimming took 6 bases from V and 2 from J, leaving 14 bases between them. Germline values: CDR1 SGDLS, CDR2 YYNGEE. This CDR3 spans 15 amino acids. Here the CDR3 reads CASTVSGANTGELFF. CDR3 bases: TGTGCCAGCACCGTTAGCGGAGCAAACACCGGGGAGCTGTTTTTT.

This clone is a singleton in its sample. The CDR3 reads CASSQRLADSSYNEQFF. The CDR3 nucleotides read TGTGCCAGCAGCCAAAGACTAGCGGATAGCTCCTACAATGAGCAGTTCTTC. The chain is built from TRBV4-2 and TRBJ2-1; TRBD2 agrees at 9 bases. The CDR3 consists of 17 residues. After removal of 2 bases from V and 0 bases from J, the junction contained 5 bases not matched to a gene. Germline V gene sequence: CDR1 LGHNA, CDR2 YNFKEQ.

The chain joins TRBV5-1 to TRBJ2-1; D perhaps matches TRBD1 (6 bases). Germline lookup yields CDR1 SGHRS and CDR2 YFSETQ. The length of the CDR3 is 12 residues. Between the trimmed V and J ends, which lost 5 bases and 10 bases, there was a span of 13 bases. The CDR3 coding sequence is TGCGCCAGCAGTATACAGGGTGGGGAGCAGTTCTTC. Translating it yields CASSIQGGEQFF.

In nucleotides, the CDR3 is TGCGCCAGCAGCTTGTCAGGGACTAGTAGATACGAGCAGTACTTC. It is translated as CASSLSGTSRYEQYF. V is TRBV5-1 and J is TRBJ2-7; TRBD2 agrees at 8 bases. J was trimmed by 4 bases and V by 1 base; bases with no gene match: 7. Germline CDR1 and CDR2: SGHRS and YFSETQ. This CDR3 is 15 amino acids long. The variable domain in full, completed from reference TRBV5-1 and TRBJ2-7, reads KAGVTQTPRYLIKTRGQQVTLSCSPISGHRSVSWYQQTPGQGLQFLFEYFSETQRNKGNFPGRFSGRQFSNSRSEMNVSTLELGDSALYLCASSLSGTSRYEQYFGPGTRLTVT.

The V call is TRBV5-1, the J call TRBJ2-5; possibly TRBD1 or TRBD2 for D (5 bases each). CDR1 is SGHRS, CDR2 YFSETQ, per germline. This CDR3 is 15 amino acids long. V was trimmed by 0 bases and J by 5 bases, leaving 14 bases between them. The chain's CDR3 is CASSLAGTARETQYF. CDR3 nucleotides: TGCGCCAGCAGCTTGGCCGGGACGGCTCGGGAGACCCAGTACTTC.

This clone occurred a few times. The chain employs TRBV6-5 and TRBJ1-5; D not resolved. This CDR3 has 13 amino acids. CDR1 is MNHEY and CDR2 is SVGAGI in the germline V gene. Trimming shortened V by 0 bases and J by 7 bases, and 7 bases separated the two germline ends. The CDR3 nucleotides read TGTGCCAGCAGTTACTCGTCGGGGCAGCCCCAGCATTTT. Its protein product is CASSYSSGQPQHF.

V usage is TRBV14 and J usage is TRBJ2-1; either TRBD1 or TRBD2 may fit D (5 bases each). CDR1 and CDR2 from the germline V gene are SGHDN and FVKESK. The CDR3 consists of 15 residues. Trimming took off 2 bases at V and 10 bases at J, with 18 bases between the two ends. CDR3 in DNA: TGTGCCAGCAGCCAACCGGGACCGAGACTCGGGGAGCAGTTCTTC. Residues: CASSQPGPRLGEQFF.

The rearrangement links TRBV29-1 to TRBJ2-2; D may be TRBD2 (5 bases). CDR3 length equals 14 residues. CDR1 is SQVTM and CDR2 is ANQGSEA in the germline V gene. CDR3 residues: CSGLDTAHTGELFF. DNA of the CDR3: TGCAGTGGACTCGACACAGCCCACACCGGGGAGCTGTTTTTT.

This clone was seen a single time. This sequence joins TRBV18 and TRBJ2-7, with 7 bases matching TRBD2. The V segment lost 1 base and the J segment 3 bases; nucleotides outside the gene matches: 3. The CDR3 loop spans 14 amino acids. CDR1 is KGHSH, CDR2 LQKENI, per germline. The CDR3 sequence is CASSPRGTIYEQYF. The DNA for the CDR3 is TGTGCCAGCTCACCACGGGGGACTATCTACGAGCAGTACTTC.

The gene calls are TRBV6-5 and TRBJ1-2, with unresolved D. This CDR3 has 13 amino acids. In germline, CDR1 is MNHEY, CDR2 SVGAGI. Deletions cut 5 bases from V and 4 bases from J, with 11 bases between. CDR3 sequence (DNA): TGTGCCAGCAGTCCGGACGGGATCTATGGCTACACCTTC. Protein: CASSPDGIYGYTF.

The chain links TRBV5-1 to TRBJ2-2; a possible D gene is TRBD2 (5 bases). Trimming left V 6 bases short and J 5 bases short, with 20 bases between. Germline V gene lookup returns CDR1 SGHRS and CDR2 YFSETQ. The CDR3 is 16 residues long. CDR3 DNA: TGCGCCAGCACCCTGGCGGGTTATGGCGGGACCGGGGAGCTGTTTTTT. This translates into CASTLAGYGGTGELFF.

Here the CDR3 reads CASSQGTGVGYEQYF. CDR3 bases: TGCGCCAGCAGCCAAGGAACAGGGGTCGGATACGAGCAGTACTTC. The chain couples TRBV4-3 to TRBJ2-7; 7 nucleotides align to TRBD1. Germline values: CDR1 LGHNA, CDR2 YSLEER. The trim removed 1 base at V and 4 bases at J, leaving 7 bases unmatched. This CDR3 is 15 amino acids long.

The chain has TRBV7-2 and TRBJ2-1; tentatively, D is TRBD2 (5 bases). The length of the CDR3 is 14 residues. Germline V gives CDR1 SGHTA, CDR2 FQGNSA. V was cut by 1 base and J by 6 bases, with 10 bases left in between. CDR3 in amino acids: CASSLGGTSNEQFF. The CDR3 DNA reads as TGTGCCAGCAGCTTAGGGGGAACTAGCAATGAGCAGTTCTTC. Complete variable domain (other parts from reference TRBV7-2 and TRBJ2-1): GAGVSQSPSNKVTEKGKDVELRCDPISGHTALYWYRQSLGQGLEFLIYFQGNSAPDKSGLPSDRFSAERTGGSVSTLTIQRTQQEDSAVYLCASSLGGTSNEQFFGPGTRLTVL.

The gene calls are TRBV6-1 and TRBJ1-5; possible D gene TRBD1, 6 bases. The CDR3 is made up of 14 amino acids. V shed 2 bases and J shed 6 bases, with 11 bases lying between them. In germline, CDR1 is MNHNS, CDR2 SASEGT. In DNA form, the CDR3 reads TGTGCCAGCAGTGAAAGGGGGGTAGTTCAGCCCCAGCATTTT. Translated: CASSERGVVQPQHF.

The chain joins TRBV5-1 to TRBJ2-1; D not certain. V lost 4 bases and J 7 bases, leaving 6 bases between the germline ends. CDR3 length equals 11 residues. The germline CDR1 and CDR2 sequences are SGHRS and YFSETQ. CDR3 coding DNA: TGCGCCAGCAGCCTAGATAATGAGCAGTTCTTC. Encoded protein: CASSLDNEQFF. The whole variable domain, filled in from reference TRBV5-1 and TRBJ2-1, reads KAGVTQTPRYLIKTRGQQVTLSCSPISGHRSVSWYQQTPGQGLQFLFEYFSETQRNKGNFPGRFSGRQFSNSRSEMNVSTLELGDSALYLCASSLDNEQFFGPGTRLTVL.

In this sample, this clone turned up once. The chain has TRBV5-1 and TRBJ2-7; 12 nucleotides agree with TRBD2. The length of the CDR3 is 18 residues. V shed 0 bases and J 1 base; nucleotides not matched to a gene: 8. Germline loops: CDR1 SGHRS, CDR2 YFSETQ. The DNA for the CDR3 is TGCGCCAGCAGCTTGGCTAGCGGGAGGGGTACGTTGTCCTACGAGCAGTACTTC. It codes for CASSLASGRGTLSYEQYF.

The rearrangement uses TRBV7-8 and TRBJ2-7, with D hard to call. The CDR3 contains 10 residues. Germline values: CDR1 SGHVS, CDR2 FQNEAQ. Between the trimmed V and J ends, which lost 5 bases and 7 bases, there was a span of 6 bases. As DNA, the CDR3 is TGTGCCAGCAGCGCCGGGGAGCAGTACTTC. It translates to CASSAGEQYF.

The gene calls are TRBV6-4 and TRBJ2-2; 8 nucleotides agree with TRBD1. Germline V gene data show CDR1 as MRHNA and CDR2 as SNTAGT. Trimming cost V 6 bases and J 6 bases; bases outside gene matches: 3. This CDR3 region has 13 residues. This chain's CDR3 is CASRGQGAGELFF. The DNA of the CDR3 is TGTGCCAGCAGAGGACAGGGCGCCGGGGAGCTGTTTTTT.

V and J are TRBV6-6 and TRBJ2-7; 14 bases are a match to TRBD2. This CDR3 contains 15 residues. The V gene end was trimmed by 6 bases and the J gene end by 3 bases; junction bases not matched to a gene: 4. Germline lookup yields CDR1 MNHNY and CDR2 SVGAGI (reference sequence). CDR3 nucleotide sequence: TGTGCCAGCAGAGGGACTAGCGGGAGAATCTACGAGCAGTACTTC. As protein: CASRGTSGRIYEQYF.

CDR3 sequence: CAIWGEWSTDTQYF. The DNA for the CDR3 is TGTGCCATCTGGGGGGAATGGAGCACAGATACGCAGTATTTT. This chain links TRBV10-3 with TRBJ2-3, with a possible D match to TRBD2 (6 bases). Trimming left V 8 bases short and J 0 bases short, with 12 bases between. The CDR3 runs to 14 residues. Germline V gene sequence: CDR1 ENHRY, CDR2 SYGVKD.

V and J are TRBV4-1 and TRBJ1-1, with D unclear. The CDR3 runs 14 residues. Germline V gives CDR1 MGHRA, CDR2 YSYEKL. Trimming stripped 4 bases from V and 1 base from J, with 10 bases between. CDR3 residues: CASSRPGENTEAFF. The CDR3 DNA sequence: TGCGCCAGCAGCCGACCCGGGGAGAACACTGAAGCTTTCTTT.

The chain joins TRBV18 to TRBJ2-7; 7 bases match TRBD2. V was clipped by 6 bases and J by 3 bases; unmatched bases: 5. Looked up from germline, CDR1 is KGHSH and CDR2 is LQKENI. CDR3 size: 13 residues. CDR3 in DNA: TGTGCCAGCTCGACTAGCACGGTCTACGAGCAGTACTTC. Translation: CASSTSTVYEQYF.

The rearrangement joins TRBV4-2 to TRBJ2-1, with a tentative D call TRBD2 (5 bases). CDR3 size: 14 residues. Germline V lookup: CDR1 LGHNA, CDR2 YNFKEQ. Trimming took 1 base from V and 10 from J, leaving 14 bases between them. The CDR3 here is CASSQGPQSGEQFF. The DNA for the CDR3 is TGTGCCAGCAGCCAAGGGCCGCAAAGCGGCGAGCAGTTCTTC.